The next 16 T cell receptor beta chains were all read from a single sample in a study of T cells in Graves' hyperthyroidism and ophthalmopathy. Amplified regions were TCR beta CDR3 sequences from RNA transcripts. Using the HTBI primer set, a first-round RT-PCR was run on the TCR CDR3. TCRdb reprocessed the multiplex PCR reads via MiXCR and lists one record per CDR3 protein. The table shows fewer than 900,000 distinct CDR3 sequences, with 18% occurring only once. The sequencing sample was made of blood. These receptors all stem from a woman aged 45-59 years with Graves' hyperthyroidism that later progressed to Graves' ophthalmopathy.

V usage is TRBV30 and J usage is TRBJ1-1; 8 positions agree with TRBD1. This CDR3 has 14 amino acids. The germline V gene encodes CDR1 GTSNPN and CDR2 SVGIG (reference sequence). V lost 2 bases to trimming and J lost 3 bases; unmatched junction nucleotides: 5. The CDR3 region has the DNA TGTGCCTGGAGTTTCACAGGGGGGTACACTGAAGCTTTCTTT. Translated: CAWSFTGGYTEAFF.

This clonotype has just a few counts. The V call is TRBV12-3 or TRBV12-4, the J call TRBJ1-2; D unresolved. The V end lost 3 bases, the J end lost 9 bases, and 8 bases lay between the germline ends. This CDR3 comprises 11 residues. The DNA for the CDR3 is TGTGCCAGCAGTTTGGGGATAAGCTACACCTTC. Translated, it gives CASSLGISYTF.

The chain carries TRBV20-1 and TRBJ2-2; D call uncertain. V was trimmed by 6 bases and J by 0 bases, leaving 8 bases between them. The CDR3 length is 13 residues. Germline assignment: CDR1 DFQATT and CDR2 SNEGSKA (reference sequence). In DNA form, the CDR3 reads TGCAGTGCCCCTAGGGCGAACACCGGGGAGCTGTTTTTT. This gives the protein CSAPRANTGELFF.

V usage is TRBV4-1 and J usage is TRBJ1-1; weak D call: TRBD1 (6 bases). Germline CDR1 reads MGHRA; CDR2 reads YSYEKL. The CDR3 has 14 residues. V was trimmed by 1 base and J by 7 bases, leaving 13 bases between them. The CDR3 DNA sequence: TGCGCCAGCAGCCAAGCGTACAGGGAGGGTGAAGCTTTCTTT. Translation: CASSQAYREGEAFF.

The sample holds many counts of this clonotype. The chain has TRBV24-1 and TRBJ2-1; TRBD2 matches 14 bases. V shed 4 bases and J 2 bases; nucleotides not matched to a gene: 6. Germline V CDR1 and CDR2: KGHDR, SFDVKD. This CDR3 region has 18 residues. CDR3 DNA sequence: TGTGCCACCAGTGAGGGCAGGACTAGCGGGGGGACCTACAATGAGCAGTTCTTC. Protein: CATSEGRTSGGTYNEQFF.

In this sample, this clonotype turned up many times. This chain joins TRBV29-1 and TRBJ1-1; D possibly corresponds to TRBD1 (6 bases). Germline V CDR1 and CDR2: SQVTM, ANQGSEA. Trimming removed 8 bases at V and 5 bases at J, with 18 bases between. This CDR3 has 13 residues. Here the CDR3 reads CSSWTDPETEAFF. CDR3 bases: TGCAGCTCGTGGACAGACCCGGAGACTGAAGCTTTCTTT.

This clonotype was detected ten times or more. The chain joins TRBV2 to TRBJ1-2; the D gene is possibly TRBD1 (6 bases). This CDR3 has 12 amino acids. Trimming cost V 8 bases and J 5 bases, with 12 bases left between them. The germline gives CDR1 SNHLY, CDR2 FYNNEI. CDR3 bases: TGTGCCAGCGGACAGACCATATATGGCTACACCTTC. Translated, it gives CASGQTIYGYTF.

V gene TRBV5-1 combines with J gene TRBJ2-2; either TRBD1 or TRBD2 may fit D (5 bases each). CDR1 and CDR2 from the germline V gene are SGHRS and YFSETQ. The CDR3 extends over 15 amino acids. Trimming removed 4 bases from V and 5 bases from J, with 15 bases in between. The CDR3 DNA follows: TGCGCCAGCAGCCCGGGGACCACTCGGACCGGGGAGCTGTTTTTT. It codes for CASSPGTTRTGELFF.

The sample holds many counts of this clonotype. V usage is TRBV20-1 and J usage is TRBJ2-3; D is possibly TRBD1 (5 bases). V was trimmed by 0 bases and J by 4 bases, leaving 14 bases between them. This CDR3 is built from 15 residues. Looked up from germline, CDR1 is DFQATT and CDR2 is SNEGSKA (reference sequence). The CDR3 is CSARDEIRVSDTQYF. In DNA, the CDR3 is TGCAGTGCTAGAGATGAGATCAGGGTCTCAGATACGCAGTATTTT.

This clonotype was counted at least ten times. This chain joins TRBV7-8 and TRBJ2-1, with a weak D call TRBD1 (5 bases). V lost 5 bases and J lost 7, with 18 bases in between. This CDR3 is built from 15 residues. The germline CDR1 and CDR2 sequences are SGHVS and FQNEAQ. The CDR3 is CASSVDAGPRNEQFF. The CDR3 DNA reads TGTGCCAGCAGCGTTGATGCAGGGCCCAGAAATGAGCAGTTCTTC.

This clonotype appeared many times. The genes are TRBV5-6 and TRBJ2-5, with D perhaps TRBD1 (5 bases). With 0 bases removed from V and 5 bases from J, the gap between germline ends came to 11 bases. The CDR3 length is 14 residues. CDR1 and CDR2 (germline): SGHDT, YYEEEE. The CDR3 region has the DNA TGTGCCAGCAGCTTGGGTCAGGGCTGGGAGACCCAGTACTTC. This gives the protein CASSLGQGWETQYF.

The gene calls are TRBV10-2 and TRBJ2-7, with unresolved D. Per germline, CDR1 WSHSY and CDR2 SAAADI. The CDR3 runs to 12 residues. The V and J ends lost 4 bases and 0 bases respectively, with 4 bases between them. CDR3 sequence: CASSGYSYEQYF. The CDR3 DNA reads as TGCGCCAGCAGTGGTTACTCCTACGAGCAGTACTTC.

This clonotype came up many times. The chain uses TRBV30 and TRBJ1-1; tentatively, D is TRBD1 (6 bases). The ends were cut back, 5 bases at V and 4 bases at J, with 17 bases in the middle. The germline gives CDR1 GTSNPN, CDR2 SVGIG (reference sequence). The CDR3 has 14 amino acids. This chain's CDR3 is CAWVRQAQGTEAFF. The CDR3 nucleotides read TGTGCCTGGGTAAGACAGGCTCAGGGCACTGAAGCTTTCTTT.

The chain employs TRBV29-1 and TRBJ2-3; D uncertain. Germline V lookup: CDR1 SQVTM, CDR2 ANQGSEA. Trimming pared 4 bases from V and 1 base from J, leaving 21 bases between. This CDR3 contains 17 residues. The CDR3 nucleotides read TGCAGCGTTGGGATAGCTCGGATGGCTGGTGGCACAGATACGCAGTATTTT. Protein sequence: CSVGIARMAGGTDTQYF.

This clonotype was counted only a few times. The chain is built from TRBV11-2 and TRBJ2-7; D might be TRBD1 (7 bases). The CDR3 length is 14 residues. V gave up 2 bases and J gave up 5 bases, with 13 bases separating them. CDR1 is SGHAT, CDR2 FQNNGV, per germline. The DNA for the CDR3 is TGTGCCAGCAGCTTAAGTGGAGGGGGCAACGAGCAGTACTTC. Its translation is CASSLSGGGNEQYF.

The chain carries TRBV7-9 and TRBJ1-2, with 11 bases that match TRBD1. The CDR3 runs 15 residues. Per germline, CDR1 SEHNR and CDR2 FQNEAQ (reference sequence). The trim removed 5 bases at V and 7 bases at J, leaving 9 bases unmatched. The CDR3 coding sequence is TGTGCCAGCAGCACCGGCGGACAGGGGGCTGTTGGCTACACCTTC. It codes for CASSTGGQGAVGYTF.